This T cell receptor (beta chain) emerged from a study of T-cell reconstitution after alpha-beta-depleted transplantation in children (dated by TCRdb to 2015 to 2016). Regarding the complete study: The study quantitatively tracked T-cell immune reconstitution after TCRalphabeta/CD19-depleted allogeneic hematopoietic cell transplantation in children using TCR repertoire profiling. The research as a whole found: The high TCRbeta diversity at day 60 in some patients was ascribed to recipient T cells and intrathymic progenitors that had survived conditioning. Over the following months the frequencies of hyperexpanded clones went down, and after one year T-cell counts and TCRbeta diversity were mostly credited to newly produced T cells. Apparently early alphabetaT-cell count recovery about two months after transplant reportedly relied on only several hundred rapidly expanded clones derived from non-depleted graft cells.

Library construction relied on PCR. Sequencing used an Illumina HiSeq 2500. TCR library preparation used molecular barcoding, with unique molecular identifiers applied to normalize quantification of the TCRbeta repertoire. TCRdb reran the public reads through fastp at Q25 and MiXCR, keeping productive beta chains. Rows with one shared CDR3 protein collapse into an entry with the most common genes and DNA. In all, the sample holds hundreds of thousands of distinct CDR3 sequences, and about an eighth of those were seen once. 0.79% of the sample comes from the top ten. This clonotype was recorded many times. This receptor's antigen is unknown. No base-level quality is on record; no much larger clone is a single base apart. CDR1 ENHRY and CDR2 SYGVKD are derived from the germline V gene. V gives up 3 bases and J gives up 4 bases, and the segment between their germline ends measures 18 bases. Taken from cysteine to phenylalanine, the CDR3 has 16 residues. Of the read, only the CDR3 DNA is kept; its 48 bases are in frame from base 1.

The treatment or condition label for this specimen denotes: allogeneic hematopoietic cell transplantation with graft depleted of TCRalphabeta T cells and CD19 B cells. The children who served as transplant recipients had been given grafts of TCRalphabeta/CD19-depleted allogeneic hematopoietic cells. The source was PBMCs, collected before TCRalphabeta/CD19-depleted stem cell transplant. The sequence is built from TRBV10-3 and TRBJ1-2, with no D gene named confidently. The sequence came from a girl aged 2 to 9 with congenital amegakaryocytic thrombocytopenia, due to receive a stem cell transplant. The CDR3 here reads CAISEQEGTGSYGYTF. The DNA sequence is given as TGTGCCATCAGTGAACAAGAGGGAACGGGGTCCTATGGCTACACCTTC.